The sequence of this TCR beta chain was determined in a study of blood T cell repertoires in COVID-19. Per the authors' pipeline: Amplified reference gene primers provided the basis for estimating nucleated cell counts. The repertoire was sequenced with immunoSEQ multiplex PCR; TCRdb's copy has only in-frame clones and lacks some. V and J calls and clone size are those listed in that table; D and trimming were worked out from the DNA. The table lists 250,000 to 300,000 clones, 91% of them singletons, with approximately 1.2% in the top ten. Enrollees, roughly 18 to 90 years old, lived in approximately 25 US areas. CDR1 and CDR2 from the germline V gene are LNHNV and YYDKDF (reference sequence). J gave up 4 bases and V 3 bases, and 8 bases lay outside the gene matches. There are 15 residues in the CDR3.

The chain has TRBV15 and TRBJ2-5; 7 bases agree with TRBD2. This TCR was recovered from a human donor in a cohort exposed to, infected with or recovered from COVID-19 (not recorded which). The donor label of this sample is uncertain. The source material was PBMCs or T cells enriched from blood (not recorded which). CDR3: CATSRGWGGPETQYF. CDR3 coding DNA: TGTGCCACCAGCAGGGGCTGGGGGGGTCCAGAGACCCAGTACTTC.